Listed below are T cell receptor beta chains from one sample, sequenced in a study of cytomegalovirus exposure and HLA in healthy donors. Assay used: immunoSEQ multiplex PCR; TCRdb lists only in-frame clones, some missing. The sample records over 95,000 clones, over 60% being singletons. Sequencing was done on a sample of PBMCs. These receptors were collected from a man aged 18-30 years in good health and CMV-seropositive. Each CDR3 is given without its conserved first and last residue. A D gene is named only where the DNA matches it firmly.

>TRBV11-2|TRBJ1-1|.
ASSLDLARKAF
>TRBV2|TRBJ1-5|.
ASRGGTNSQPQH
>TRBV30|TRBJ2-7|TRBD2
AWRGGGGGSYEQY
>TRBV5-4|TRBJ2-5|.
ASSLFLARETQY
>TRBV19|TRBJ2-3|.
ASTFAQGGYTQY
>TRBV5-4|TRBJ2-7|.
ASAPSGTKSYEQY
>TRBV5-1|TRBJ1-4|.
ASSLGWGGENEKLF
>TRBV15|TRBJ1-4|.
ATSDRSSNEKLF
>TRBV13|TRBJ1-3|.
ASSLGGRGRNAIY
>TRBV27|TRBJ2-2|TRBD2
ASSYSGGAGELF